This T cell receptor beta chain was observed in a study of blood T cell repertoires in COVID-19. On the study more broadly: Both acute and convalescent COVID-19 samples were obtained from the United States, Italy and Spain. T cells, B-cell-depleted T cells, or PBMCs supplied cDNA or gDNA.

The V end was cut by 2 bases, the J end by 5 bases, with 12 bases between. This CDR3 has 15 residues. Original data processing: By means of reference gene primer amplification, nucleated cell counts were estimated. Assay: immunoSEQ multiplex PCR; the TCRdb copy retains only in-frame clones and omits some. V and J calls and clone size are copied from that table; D and trimming were computed from the DNA. The sample lists tens of thousands of clones, 90% occurring once. The rearrangement uses TRBV23-1 and TRBJ1-4, with D unresolved. TRBV23-1 is an open reading frame, and its role is uncertain. The clonotype comes from a human donor in a cohort sampled during active COVID-19. Sequenced sample: peripheral blood. As DNA, the CDR3 is TGCGCCAGCAGTCAAAGAATGAGTGAGAATGAAAAACTGTTTTTT. It specifies CASSQRMSENEKLFF.